This passage covers 10 T cell receptor beta chains from one sample sequenced in a study of shared clonotypes between healthy human individuals. Sequencing was performed with immunoSEQ multiplex PCR; in TCRdb, only in-frame clones are kept and a portion is missing. The table lists 470,000 or so clones, approximately 82% of them singletons. Sequencing was performed on PBMCs. These receptors were collected from a woman aged 40 to 49 in good health. Some clones in this sample may be carry-over from other donors' samples.

The chain uses TRBV6-5 and TRBJ2-5, with D unresolved. The germline CDR1 and CDR2 sequences are MNHEY and SVGAGI. The CDR3 sequence is 13 residues long. V dropped 9 bases and J dropped 0 bases, with 11 bases sitting between them. The chain's CDR3 is CASSGRYQETQYF. The CDR3 nucleotides read TGTGCCAGTTCAGGACGGTACCAAGAGACCCAGTACTTC.

The V call is TRBV28, the J call TRBJ2-7; D gene ambiguous. V was pared by 5 bases and J by 2 bases, with 13 bases between. CDR3 length: 14 residues. CDR1 is MDHEN, CDR2 SYDVKM, per germline. CDR3 sequence: CASSTRTRAYEQYF. CDR3 nucleotides: TGTGCCAGCAGTACCCGGACGCGCGCCTACGAGCAGTACTTC.

The gene calls are TRBV5-4 and TRBJ2-2; perhaps D is TRBD1 or TRBD2 (6 bases each). V lost 4 bases to trimming and J lost 6 bases, with 10 bases between them. The CDR3 extends over 13 amino acids. CDR1 SGHNT and CDR2 YYREEE come from the germline V gene (reference sequence). In DNA, the CDR3 is TGTGCCAGCAGCGCCGGGGGCCCCGGGGAGCTGTTTTTT. It codes for CASSAGGPGELFF.

This rearrangement joins TRBV9 to TRBJ1-1; D is ambiguous. The CDR3 totals 17 residues. V lost 1 base and J 3 bases, leaving 19 bases between the germline ends. From germline, CDR1 is SGDLS and CDR2 YYNGEE. The CDR3 loop reads CASSVTADGTTHTEAFF. The CDR3 nucleotides are TGTGCCAGCAGCGTAACGGCCGACGGAACAACTCACACTGAAGCTTTCTTT. Combining the CDR3 with reference TRBV9 and TRBJ1-1 gives the whole variable domain DSGVTQTPKHLITATGQRVTLRCSPRSGDLSVYWYQQSLDQGLQFLIQYYNGEERAKGNILERFSAQQFPDLHSELNLSSLELGDSALYFCASSVTADGTTHTEAFFGQGTRLTVV.

This clone was seen only once. The chain uses TRBV11-3 and TRBJ2-1, with TRBD2 identical over 14 bases. J lost 9 bases, V lost 2 bases, and 9 bases had no gene match. The CDR3 sequence is 17 residues long. CDR1 and CDR2 (germline): SGHNT, YENEEA. For the CDR3, the DNA is TGTGCCAGCAGCTTAAGTACGGGACTAGCGGGAGTGGGTGAGCAGTTCTTC. Translation: CASSLSTGLAGVGEQFF.

This chain connects TRBV11-2 to TRBJ1-1; D is undetermined. The germline V and J ends were trimmed by 2 bases and 4 bases, with 8 bases remaining between them. Germline values: CDR1 SGHAT, CDR2 FQNNGV. The CDR3 has 13 residues. The CDR3 loop is CASSLNHATEAFF. CDR3 bases: TGTGCCAGCAGCTTAAATCACGCCACTGAAGCTTTCTTT.

The chain employs TRBV6-1 and TRBJ1-5, with a weak D call TRBD1 (5 bases). Germline V lookup: CDR1 MNHNS, CDR2 SASEGT. This CDR3 comprises 12 residues. The V end was cut by 9 bases, the J end by 3 bases, with 9 bases between. The CDR3 spells CARGDLNQPQHF. For the CDR3, the DNA is TGTGCCAGGGGGGACCTCAATCAGCCCCAGCATTTT.

The chain carries TRBV6-5 and TRBJ2-5; D not certain. The CDR3 has 15 amino acids. In germline, CDR1 is MNHEY, CDR2 SVGAGI. V lost 6 bases, J lost 4 bases, and 18 bases lay in between. This CDR3 is CASSSQAGLGETQYF. The CDR3 DNA is TGTGCCAGCAGCTCCCAGGCAGGCCTGGGAGAGACCCAGTACTTC.

This chain uses TRBV7-2 with TRBJ2-5, with unresolved D. This CDR3 is 12 amino acids long. Germline V gene sequence: CDR1 SGHTA, CDR2 FQGNSA. The V end lost 5 bases, the J end lost 4 bases, and 8 bases lay between the germline ends. DNA of the CDR3: TGTGCCAGCAGCGTGGATGGAGAGACCCAGTACTTC. Translating gives CASSVDGETQYF.

V is TRBV4-2 and J is TRBJ2-1; D unresolved. This CDR3 contains 14 residues. Germline V gene data show CDR1 as LGHNA and CDR2 as YNFKEQ. Trimming took off 0 bases at V and 5 bases at J, with 8 bases between the two ends. The CDR3 bases are TGTGCCAGCAGCCAAGATTTCCGTGACAATGAGCAGTTCTTC. This gives the protein CASSQDFRDNEQFF.